Following are 27 T cell receptor beta chains from one sample sequenced in a study of shared clonotypes between healthy human individuals. Libraries were prepared by immunoSEQ multiplex PCR; TCRdb keeps only in-frame clonotypes and omits some of them. The data show about 490,000 clones, 75% to 85% seen once. Sequencing was performed on PBMCs. These receptors came from a woman aged 35 to 49 in good health. Some clones in this sample may be carry-over from other donors' samples.

The chain has TRBV7-3 and TRBJ2-1, with D hard to call. Trimming stripped 3 bases from V and 7 bases from J, with 16 bases between. The CDR3 loop spans 15 amino acids. CDR1 is SGHTA and CDR2 is FQGTGA in the germline V gene. CDR3: CASSFPGRSKNEQFF. CDR3 in DNA: TGTGCCAGCAGCTTTCCTGGGCGGAGCAAGAATGAGCAGTTCTTC.

There are a few counts of this clone. The gene calls are TRBV30 and TRBJ1-4; D is possibly TRBD1 (5 bases). The CDR3 spans 13 residues. The germline gives CDR1 GTSNPN, CDR2 SVGIG (reference sequence). Deletions cut 2 bases from V and 7 bases from J, with 11 bases between. This CDR3 is CAWSLRVGEKLFF. CDR3 sequence (DNA): TGTGCCTGGAGTCTCAGGGTTGGTGAAAAACTGTTTTTT.

The rearrangement links TRBV7-3 to TRBJ2-1; D unclear. The CDR3 loop spans 13 amino acids. V gave up 0 bases and J gave up 9 bases, with 9 bases separating them. Germline-derived CDR1 and CDR2 are SGHTA and FQGTGA. The CDR3 reads CASSLTAPAEQFF. The DNA for the CDR3 is TGTGCCAGCAGCTTAACGGCCCCCGCTGAGCAGTTCTTC.

The rearrangement links TRBV7-3 to TRBJ1-2; possible D gene TRBD1, 5 bases. The CDR3 consists of 16 residues. From germline, CDR1 is SGHTA and CDR2 FQGTGA. Trimming took off 0 bases at V and 0 bases at J, with 11 bases between the two ends. Here the CDR3 reads CASSLTGDRTNYGYTF. CDR3 DNA: TGTGCCAGCAGCTTAACGGGTGACAGAACTAACTATGGCTACACCTTC.

This clone was detected ten times or more. The sample has other DNA sequences that encode this CDR3 too. The chain employs TRBV5-1 and TRBJ2-2; no firm D call. V was trimmed by 0 bases and J by 2 bases, leaving 5 bases between them. This CDR3 is 14 amino acids long. Germline CDR1 is SGHRS and CDR2 is YFSETQ. This CDR3 reads CASSLGLNTGELFF. The CDR3 coding sequence is TGCGCCAGCAGCTTGGGTCTTAACACCGGGGAGCTGTTTTTT. Looking up the rest from reference TRBV5-1 and TRBJ2-2 gives the full variable domain: KAGVTQTPRYLIKTRGQQVTLSCSPISGHRSVSWYQQTPGQGLQFLFEYFSETQRNKGNFPGRFSGRQFSNSRSEMNVSTLELGDSALYLCASSLGLNTGELFFGEGSRLTVL.

On this clone: Other DNA variants within this sample encode the same CDR3. The V call is TRBV18, the J call TRBJ2-7; TRBD1 or TRBD2 may be the D gene (5 bases each). The CDR3 is made up of 15 amino acids. The germline V and J ends were trimmed by 3 bases and 0 bases, with 12 bases remaining between them. The germline gives CDR1 KGHSH, CDR2 LQKENI. Here the CDR3 reads CASSPGAQNSYEQYF. The DNA of the CDR3 is TGTGCCAGCTCACCCGGGGCGCAAAACTCCTACGAGCAGTACTTC.

This clone was picked up one time. The CDR3 spells CASSKKAGVGDEQFF. CDR3 coding DNA: TGTGCCAGCAGCAAGAAGGCAGGGGTAGGCGATGAGCAGTTCTTC. The rearrangement joins TRBV21-1 to TRBJ2-1; no check of the table's D call, TRBD1, against the DNA was made. TRBV21-1 is an annotated pseudogene. The CDR3 loop spans 15 amino acids.

The chain is built from TRBV19 and TRBJ2-1, with D unclear. Germline V gene lookup returns CDR1 LNHDA and CDR2 SQIVND (reference sequence). CDR3 length: 14 amino acids. Trimming removed 7 bases from V and 0 bases from J, with 10 bases in between. The CDR3 region is CASMTESSYNEQFF. As DNA, the CDR3 is TGTGCCAGTATGACGGAGAGCTCCTACAATGAGCAGTTCTTC.

This rearrangement joins TRBV7-2 to TRBJ1-2; D is possibly TRBD1 (5 bases). Germline V lookup: CDR1 SGHTA, CDR2 FQGNSA. Trimming left V 1 base short and J 7 bases short, with 13 bases between. The CDR3 consists of 14 residues. In nucleotides, the CDR3 is TGTGCCAGCAGCTTAGTGAGAGGGGAGAGTGGCTACACCTTC. Translating gives CASSLVRGESGYTF.

The chain couples TRBV11-2 to TRBJ2-1, with 10 bases lining up with TRBD2. The CDR3 loop spans 15 amino acids. Germline V gives CDR1 SGHAT, CDR2 FQNNGV. The ends lost 1 base at V and 7 bases at J; junction bases unmatched: 4. In DNA form, the CDR3 reads TGTGCCAGCAGCTTAGTTCTAGCGGGAGTTAATGAGCAGTTCTTC. Translation gives CASSLVLAGVNEQFF.

The chain combines TRBV10-3 with TRBJ1-2, with D hard to call. There are 13 residues in the CDR3. V lost 2 bases, J lost 2 bases, and 6 bases lay in between. Per germline, CDR1 ENHRY and CDR2 SYGVKD. The CDR3 coding sequence is TGTGCCATCAGTGAGGGACCCAACTATGGCTACACCTTC. This encodes CAISEGPNYGYTF.

The V and J genes are TRBV19 and TRBJ1-2; possible D gene TRBD1, 5 bases. CDR3 length equals 14 residues. V was trimmed by 4 bases and J by 8 bases, leaving 17 bases between them. CDR1 is LNHDA, CDR2 SQIVND, per germline (reference sequence). The CDR3 region is CASSTREGRGGYTF. CDR3 coding DNA: TGTGCCAGTAGTACAAGAGAGGGGAGAGGGGGCTACACCTTC.

The rearrangement joins TRBV19 to TRBJ2-5, with a tentative D call TRBD1 (5 bases). V was clipped by 3 bases and J by 5 bases, with 13 bases between them. The CDR3 contains 14 residues. The germline V gene has CDR1 LNHDA and CDR2 SQIVND (reference sequence). Here the CDR3 DNA reads TGTGCCAGTAGTATTGGGGCCCTTGGTGAGACCCAGTACTTC. This sequence encodes CASSIGALGETQYF.

Regarding this clone: This is likely an artifact of a read error, given a far larger clone one base away. Other DNA sequences within the sample encode an identical CDR3. This chain joins TRBV7-9 and TRBJ1-1, with D possibly matching TRBD1 (6 bases). The CDR3 sequence is 12 residues long. V gave up 5 bases and J gave up 14 bases, with 18 bases separating them. In germline, CDR1 is SEHNR, CDR2 FQNEAQ (reference sequence). CDR3 coding DNA: TGTGCCAGCAGCCCGGACAGAGGGCAATGGTTCTTT. Amino acid sequence: CASSPDRGQWFF. The full variable domain, its missing parts supplied by reference TRBV7-9 and TRBJ1-1, is DTGVSQNPRHKITKRGQNVTFRCDPISEHNRLYWYRQTLGQGPEFLTYFQNEAQLEKSRLLSDRFSAERPKGSFSTLEIQRTEQGDSAMYLCASSPDRGQWFFGQGTRLTVV.

This chain uses TRBV6-6 with TRBJ1-4, with unresolved D. The V and J ends lost 2 bases and 15 bases respectively, with 10 bases between them. Per the germline V gene, CDR1 is MNHNY and CDR2 is SVGAGI (reference sequence). This CDR3 has 11 amino acids. The CDR3 DNA follows: TGTGCCAGCAGTTACCGTGACGGATTGTTTTTT. Its protein product is CASSYRDGLFF.

This chain connects TRBV11-1 to TRBJ2-2; D not resolved. CDR1 is SGHAT and CDR2 is FQDESV in the germline V gene (reference sequence). CDR3 length: 16 residues. Deletions cut 1 base from V and 0 bases from J, with 9 bases between. The DNA for the CDR3 is TGTGCCAGCAGCTTAGAATGGGCCTCGAACACCGGGGAGCTGTTTTTT. This gives the protein CASSLEWASNTGELFF.

In this sample, this clone turned up a few times. The chain recombines TRBV28 with TRBJ1-2, with D possibly being TRBD1 (5 bases). Deletions cut 6 bases from V and 7 bases from J, with 12 bases between. Germline CDR1 reads MDHEN; CDR2 reads SYDVKM. This CDR3 comprises 12 residues. The CDR3 sequence: CASRPGGGGYTF. For the CDR3, the DNA is TGTGCCAGCAGACCGGGCGGGGGTGGCTACACCTTC.

This chain uses TRBV11-2 with TRBJ2-1; 10 nucleotides line up with TRBD2. This CDR3 comprises 17 residues. The trim removed 5 bases at V and 0 bases at J, leaving 7 bases unmatched. Per the germline V gene, CDR1 is SGHAT and CDR2 is FQNNGV. The CDR3 DNA sequence: TGTGCCAGCAGCCGACTAGCGGGCCGCAGCTCCTACAATGAGCAGTTCTTC. As protein: CASSRLAGRSSYNEQFF. Drawing the rest from reference TRBV11-2 and TRBJ2-1, the complete variable domain is EAGVAQSPRYKIIEKRQSVAFWCNPISGHATLYWYQQILGQGPKLLIQFQNNGVVDDSQLPKDRFSAERLKGVDSTLKIQPAKLEDSAVYLCASSRLAGRSSYNEQFFGPGTRLTVL.

The rearrangement uses TRBV28 and TRBJ1-4, with a possible D match to TRBD1 (5 bases). The V gene lost 3 bases and the J gene lost 8 bases, with 10 bases spanning the gap. The CDR3 sequence is 13 residues long. The germline V gene encodes CDR1 MDHEN and CDR2 SYDVKM. In DNA, the CDR3 is TGTGCCAGCAGTTTCCAGGGACGGGAAAAACTGTTTTTT. Its protein product is CASSFQGREKLFF.

This rearrangement joins TRBV5-1 to TRBJ1-4; no clear D gene. Trimming removed 1 base at V and 2 bases at J, with 9 bases between. CDR1 SGHRS and CDR2 YFSETQ come from the germline V gene. The length of the CDR3 is 15 residues. CDR3 loop: CASSLQDHTNEKLFF. CDR3 DNA: TGCGCCAGCAGCTTGCAGGACCACACTAATGAAAAACTGTTTTTT. Full variable domain (rest looked up from reference TRBV5-1 and TRBJ1-4): KAGVTQTPRYLIKTRGQQVTLSCSPISGHRSVSWYQQTPGQGLQFLFEYFSETQRNKGNFPGRFSGRQFSNSRSEMNVSTLELGDSALYLCASSLQDHTNEKLFFGSGTQLSVL.

This clone came up many times. The chain combines TRBV5-4 with TRBJ1-4, with D possibly being TRBD1 (5 bases). This CDR3 region has 15 residues. The ends were cut back, 4 bases at V and 7 bases at J, with 17 bases in the middle. Germline V gives CDR1 SGHNT, CDR2 YYREEE (reference sequence). Written as DNA, the CDR3 is TGTGCCAGCAGCCCGGCGGGGAGGGGTGGTGAAAAACTGTTTTTT. The encoded protein is CASSPAGRGGEKLFF.

The CDR3 sequence: CASSPRDASYEQYF. Written as DNA, the CDR3 is TGCGCCAGCAGCCCCCGGGACGCTTCCTACGAGCAGTACTTC. This chain connects TRBV4-1 to TRBJ2-7; possibly TRBD1 or TRBD2 for D (5 bases each). V lost 4 bases, J lost 1 base, and 11 bases lay in between. This CDR3 spans 14 amino acids. Germline CDR1 is MGHRA and CDR2 is YSYEKL.

The chain is built from TRBV2 and TRBJ1-3, with D possibly being TRBD1 (5 bases). Germline-derived CDR1 and CDR2 are SNHLY and FYNNEI. CDR3 length: 15 amino acids. V lost 4 bases, J lost 0 bases, and 10 bases lay in between. The CDR3, as DNA: TGTGCCAGCAGTGTGCAGGGCAACTCTGGAAACACCATATATTTT. Its translation is CASSVQGNSGNTIYF.

The chain recombines TRBV6-1 with TRBJ2-7, with 7 bases fitting TRBD1. Germline values: CDR1 MNHNS, CDR2 SASEGT. This CDR3 region has 14 residues. The junction had 7 bases not matched to a gene; V was cut back by 5 bases and J by 3 bases. This chain's CDR3 is CASSTDRVVYEQYF. As DNA, the CDR3 is TGTGCCAGCAGTACCGACAGGGTAGTCTACGAGCAGTACTTC.

In the case of this clone: A far larger clone is a single base away, which makes a read error likely. The chain carries TRBV27 and TRBJ2-3; weak D call: TRBD1 (5 bases). Per germline, CDR1 MNHEY and CDR2 SMNVEV (reference sequence). The CDR3 is 13 residues long. V gave up 7 bases and J gave up 6 bases, with 14 bases separating them. The CDR3 region is CASTGSHGDTQYF. The CDR3 DNA reads TGTGCCAGCACAGGGTCCCACGGTGATACGCAGTATTTT.

This chain joins TRBV11-2 and TRBJ2-1; 10 bases map to TRBD2. Germline trimming cut 3 bases from V and 8 bases from J; bases unmatched to any gene: 7. The germline gives CDR1 SGHAT, CDR2 FQNNGV. This CDR3 is 15 amino acids long. The CDR3 loop is CASSFGAGGPYEQFF. The CDR3 DNA reads TGTGCCAGCAGCTTCGGAGCGGGAGGGCCTTATGAGCAGTTCTTC. The full variable domain, rest sourced from reference TRBV11-2 and TRBJ2-1, is EAGVAQSPRYKIIEKRQSVAFWCNPISGHATLYWYQQILGQGPKLLIQFQNNGVVDDSQLPKDRFSAERLKGVDSTLKIQPAKLEDSAVYLCASSFGAGGPYEQFFGPGTRLTVL.

Only a few counts were recorded for this clone. The chain is built from TRBV7-2 and TRBJ1-5; no definite D call. The V and J ends lost 3 bases and 3 bases respectively, with 6 bases between them. The CDR3 consists of 13 residues. The V gene's germline CDR1 is SGHTA and CDR2 FQGNSA. DNA of the CDR3: TGTGCCAGCAGCTTTGAGGCCAATCAGCCCCAGCATTTT. Translated, it gives CASSFEANQPQHF.